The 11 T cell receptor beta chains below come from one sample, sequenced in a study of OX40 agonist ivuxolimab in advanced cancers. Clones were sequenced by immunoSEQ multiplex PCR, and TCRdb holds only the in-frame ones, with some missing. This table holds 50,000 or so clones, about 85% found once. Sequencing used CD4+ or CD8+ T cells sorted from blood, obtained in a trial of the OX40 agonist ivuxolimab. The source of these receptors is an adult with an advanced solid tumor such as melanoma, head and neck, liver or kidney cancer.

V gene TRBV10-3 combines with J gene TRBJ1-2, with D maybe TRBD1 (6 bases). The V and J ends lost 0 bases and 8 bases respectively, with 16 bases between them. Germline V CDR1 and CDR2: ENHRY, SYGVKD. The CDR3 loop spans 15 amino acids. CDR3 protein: CAISESVPGEGGYTF. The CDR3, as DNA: TGTGCCATCAGTGAGTCGGTCCCAGGGGAGGGAGGCTACACCTTC.

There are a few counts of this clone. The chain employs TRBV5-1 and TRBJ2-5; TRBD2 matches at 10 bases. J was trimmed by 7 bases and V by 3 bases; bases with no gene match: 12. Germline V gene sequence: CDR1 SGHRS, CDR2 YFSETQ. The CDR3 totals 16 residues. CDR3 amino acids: CASSWGIAGGTGTQYF. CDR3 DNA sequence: TGCGCCAGCAGCTGGGGAATAGCGGGAGGTACCGGGACCCAGTACTTC.

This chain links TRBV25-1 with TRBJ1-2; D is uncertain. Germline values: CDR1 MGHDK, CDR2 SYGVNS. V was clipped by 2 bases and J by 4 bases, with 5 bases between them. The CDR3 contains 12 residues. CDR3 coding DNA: TGTGCCAGCAGTGAAGGCTCCTATGGCTACACCTTC. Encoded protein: CASSEGSYGYTF.

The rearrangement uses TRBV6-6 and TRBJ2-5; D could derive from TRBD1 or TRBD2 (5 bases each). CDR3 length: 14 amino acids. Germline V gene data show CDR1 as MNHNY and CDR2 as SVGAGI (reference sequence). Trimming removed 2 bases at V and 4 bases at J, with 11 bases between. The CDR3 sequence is CASSYAERGETQYF. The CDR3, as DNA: TGTGCCAGCAGTTACGCAGAGAGGGGAGAGACCCAGTACTTC.

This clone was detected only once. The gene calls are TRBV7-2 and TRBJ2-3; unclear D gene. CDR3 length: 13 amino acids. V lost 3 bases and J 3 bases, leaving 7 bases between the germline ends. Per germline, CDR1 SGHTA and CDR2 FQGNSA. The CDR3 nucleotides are TGTGCCAGCAGCTTCTCTCTTACAGATACGCAGTATTTT. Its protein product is CASSFSLTDTQYF.

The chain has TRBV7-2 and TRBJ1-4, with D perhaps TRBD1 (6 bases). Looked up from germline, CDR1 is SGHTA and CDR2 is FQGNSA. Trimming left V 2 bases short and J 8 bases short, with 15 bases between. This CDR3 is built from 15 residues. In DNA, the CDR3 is TGTGCCAGCAGCTTATTAGGTGGGGGCGCCGAAAAACTGTTTTTT. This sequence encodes CASSLLGGGAEKLFF.

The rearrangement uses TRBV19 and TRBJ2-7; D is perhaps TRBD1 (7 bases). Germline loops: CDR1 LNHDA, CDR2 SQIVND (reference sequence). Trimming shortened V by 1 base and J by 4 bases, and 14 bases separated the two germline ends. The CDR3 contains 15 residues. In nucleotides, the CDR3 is TGTGCCAGTAGTATAGGCGGGACAGTAGCGTACGAGCAGTACTTC. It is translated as CASSIGGTVAYEQYF. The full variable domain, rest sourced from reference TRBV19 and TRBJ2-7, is DGGITQSPKYLFRKEGQNVTLSCEQNLNHDAMYWYRQDPGQGLRLIYYSQIVNDFQKGDIAEGYSVSREKKESFPLTVTSAQKNPTAFYLCASSIGGTVAYEQYFGPGTRLTVT.

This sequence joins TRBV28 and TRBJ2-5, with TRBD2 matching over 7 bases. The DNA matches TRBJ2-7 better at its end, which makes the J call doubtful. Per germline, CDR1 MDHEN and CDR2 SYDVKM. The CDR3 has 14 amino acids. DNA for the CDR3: TGTGCCAGCAGTTCAGCGGGGCGCCCCTACGAGCAGTACTTC. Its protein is CASSSAGRPYEQYF.

Here the CDR3 reads CASSLMFGGGTDTQYF. Written as DNA, the CDR3 is TGTGCCAGCAGCTTAATGTTCGGTGGGGGCACAGATACGCAGTATTTT. The chain uses TRBV7-3 and TRBJ2-3; D remains unclear. The CDR3 has 16 amino acids. CDR1 is SGHTA and CDR2 is FQGTGA in the germline V gene. V lost 1 base and J lost 1, with 12 bases in between.

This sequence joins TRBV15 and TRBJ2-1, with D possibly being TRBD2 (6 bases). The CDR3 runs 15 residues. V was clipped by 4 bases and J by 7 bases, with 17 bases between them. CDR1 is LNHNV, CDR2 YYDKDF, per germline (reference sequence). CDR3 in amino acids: CATSKEDGSLNEQFF. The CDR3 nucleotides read TGTGCCACCAGCAAAGAGGACGGGAGTTTGAATGAGCAGTTCTTC.

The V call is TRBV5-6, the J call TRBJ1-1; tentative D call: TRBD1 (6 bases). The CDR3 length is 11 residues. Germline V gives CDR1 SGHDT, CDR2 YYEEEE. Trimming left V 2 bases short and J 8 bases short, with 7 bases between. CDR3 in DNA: TGTGCCAGCAGCTTCGGACAGGAAGCTTTCTTT. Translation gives CASSFGQEAFF.